This TCR beta chain was recovered during a study of patients and donors after allogeneic stem cell transplantation. The germline V gene has CDR1 MNHEY and CDR2 SVGAGI. CDR3 length equals 16 residues. Trimming took off 2 bases at V and 5 bases at J, with 18 bases between the two ends. MiXCR, applied by TCRdb to the RT-PCR reads, yields one record per CDR3 protein. Of about a million distinct CDR3 sequences listed, 18% are singletons. Sequencing used blood, either unsorted or a sorted T cell fraction (not recorded which). The sequence derives from a human donor who was either an allogeneic HSCT recipient or a stem cell or donor lymphocyte infusion donor (not recorded which). It is not recorded whose cells these are; they may come from a transplant donor. V gene TRBV6-5 combines with J gene TRBJ2-5; possible D gene TRBD2, 7 bases. CDR3 sequence: CASSYGGGQARETQYF. The CDR3 DNA reads TGTGCCAGCAGTTACGGGGGGGGCCAAGCGAGGGAGACCCAGTACTTC.